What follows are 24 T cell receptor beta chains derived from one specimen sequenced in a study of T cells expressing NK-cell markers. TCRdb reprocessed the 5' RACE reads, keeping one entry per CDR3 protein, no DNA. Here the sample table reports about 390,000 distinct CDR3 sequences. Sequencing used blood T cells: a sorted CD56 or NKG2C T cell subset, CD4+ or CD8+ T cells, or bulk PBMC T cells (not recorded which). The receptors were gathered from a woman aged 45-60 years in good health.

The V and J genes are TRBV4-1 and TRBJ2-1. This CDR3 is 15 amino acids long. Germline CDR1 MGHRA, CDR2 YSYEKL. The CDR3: CASSQDGSPHNEQFF.

The CDR3 region is CASSLGAAESSYNEQFF. The rearrangement joins TRBV12-3 or TRBV12-4 to TRBJ2-1. There are 17 residues in the CDR3.

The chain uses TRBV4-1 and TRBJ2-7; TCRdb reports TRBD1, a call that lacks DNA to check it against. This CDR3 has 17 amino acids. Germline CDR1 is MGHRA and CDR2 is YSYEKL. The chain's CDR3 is CASSQLLRDSASYEQYF.

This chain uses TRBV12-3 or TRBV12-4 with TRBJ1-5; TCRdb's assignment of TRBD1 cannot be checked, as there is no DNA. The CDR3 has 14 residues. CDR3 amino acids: CASSSQTVSQPQHF.

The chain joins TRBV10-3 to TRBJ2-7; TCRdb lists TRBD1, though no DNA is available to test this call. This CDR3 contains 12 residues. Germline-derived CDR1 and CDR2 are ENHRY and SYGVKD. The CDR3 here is CATQTGTYEQYF.

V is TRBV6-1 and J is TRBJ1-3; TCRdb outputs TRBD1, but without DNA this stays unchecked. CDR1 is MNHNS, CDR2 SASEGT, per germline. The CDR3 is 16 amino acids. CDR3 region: CASKISGTGGGNTIYF.

The CDR3 sequence: CASSLLGGRADTQYF. The chain employs TRBV12-3 or TRBV12-4 and TRBJ2-3; TCRdb calls TRBD2, which cannot be checked without DNA. The CDR3 extends over 15 amino acids.

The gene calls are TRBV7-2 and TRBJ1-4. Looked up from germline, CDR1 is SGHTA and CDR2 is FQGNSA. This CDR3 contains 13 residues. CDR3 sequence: CASSLRVREKLFF.

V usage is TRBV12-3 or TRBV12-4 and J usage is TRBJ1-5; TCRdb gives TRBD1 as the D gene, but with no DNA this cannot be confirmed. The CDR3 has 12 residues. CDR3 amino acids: CASSPVKQPQHF.

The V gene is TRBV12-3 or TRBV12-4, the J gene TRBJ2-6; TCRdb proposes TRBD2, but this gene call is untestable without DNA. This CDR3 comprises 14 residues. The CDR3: CASCGVGGANVLTF.

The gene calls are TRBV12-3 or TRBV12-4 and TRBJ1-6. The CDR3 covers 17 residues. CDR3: CASSLEGRVSYNSPLHF.

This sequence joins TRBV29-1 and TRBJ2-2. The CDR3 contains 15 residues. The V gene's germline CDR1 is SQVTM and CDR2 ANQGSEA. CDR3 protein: CSVEALGSSTGELFF.

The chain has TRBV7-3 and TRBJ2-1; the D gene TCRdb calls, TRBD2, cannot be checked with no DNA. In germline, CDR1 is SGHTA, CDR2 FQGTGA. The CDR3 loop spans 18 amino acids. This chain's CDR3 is CASSLTSIAGGIWNEQFF.

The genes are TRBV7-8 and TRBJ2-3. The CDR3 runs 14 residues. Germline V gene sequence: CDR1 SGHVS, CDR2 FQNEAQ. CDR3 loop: CASSLIQSTDTQYF.

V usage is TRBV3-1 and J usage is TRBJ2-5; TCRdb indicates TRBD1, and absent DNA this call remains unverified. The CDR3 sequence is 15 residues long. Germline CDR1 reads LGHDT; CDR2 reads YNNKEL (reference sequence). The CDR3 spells CASSQQGGNQETQYF.

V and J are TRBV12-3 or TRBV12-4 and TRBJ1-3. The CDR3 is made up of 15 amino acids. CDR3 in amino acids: CASSFGQSAGNTIYF.

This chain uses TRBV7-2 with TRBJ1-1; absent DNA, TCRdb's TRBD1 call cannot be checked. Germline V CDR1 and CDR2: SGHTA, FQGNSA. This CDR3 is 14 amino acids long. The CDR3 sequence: CASSLGFRTVEAFF.

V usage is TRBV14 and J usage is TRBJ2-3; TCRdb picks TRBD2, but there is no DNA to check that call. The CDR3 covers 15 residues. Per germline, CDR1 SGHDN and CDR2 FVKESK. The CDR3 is CASSQGDYPTDTQYF.

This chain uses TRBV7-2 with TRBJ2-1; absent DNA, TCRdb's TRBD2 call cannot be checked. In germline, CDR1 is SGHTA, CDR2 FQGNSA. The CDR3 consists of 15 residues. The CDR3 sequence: CASSLVGTSPSEQFF. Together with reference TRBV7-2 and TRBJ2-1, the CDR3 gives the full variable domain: GAGVSQSPSNKVTEKGKDVELRCDPISGHTALYWYRQSLGQGLEFLIYFQGNSAPDKSGLPSDRFSAERTGGSVSTLTIQRTQQEDSAVYLCASSLVGTSPSEQFFGPGTRLTVL.

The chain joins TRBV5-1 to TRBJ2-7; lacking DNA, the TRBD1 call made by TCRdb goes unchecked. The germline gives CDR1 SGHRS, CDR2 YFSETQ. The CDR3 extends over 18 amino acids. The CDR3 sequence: CASSLFDLGGRSSYEQYF.

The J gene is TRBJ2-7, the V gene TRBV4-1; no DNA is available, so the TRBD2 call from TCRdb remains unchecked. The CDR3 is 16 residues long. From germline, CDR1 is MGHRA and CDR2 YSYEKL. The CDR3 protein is CASSQALAGGSREQYF.

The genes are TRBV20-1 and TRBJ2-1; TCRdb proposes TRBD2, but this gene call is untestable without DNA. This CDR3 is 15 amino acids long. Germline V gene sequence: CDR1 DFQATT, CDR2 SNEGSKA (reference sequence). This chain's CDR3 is CSATSAYSSYNEQFF.

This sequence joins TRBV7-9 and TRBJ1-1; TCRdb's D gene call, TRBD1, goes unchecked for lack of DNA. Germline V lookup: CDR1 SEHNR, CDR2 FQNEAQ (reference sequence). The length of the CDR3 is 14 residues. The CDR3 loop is CASSTQGTYTEAFF.

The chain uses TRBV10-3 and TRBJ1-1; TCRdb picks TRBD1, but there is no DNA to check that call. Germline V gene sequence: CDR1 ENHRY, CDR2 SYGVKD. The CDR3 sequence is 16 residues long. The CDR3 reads CAIRVAGASGNTEAFF.